The rows below give T cell receptor beta chains drawn from one sample of a study of technical replicates of blood from a handful of donors. The method was immunoSEQ multiplex PCR; TCRdb's version includes in-frame clones alone and lacks a portion of them. The sample lists 84,000 or so clones; roughly 94% were seen once. What was sequenced was T cells isolated from PBMCs. The receptors derive from a human donor in good health. Each CDR3 is given with its conserved first and last residue. The D gene is left open where the match is weak. Clone sizes are given selectively: once, few, many, or a class where the clone is expanded.

j_call,d_call,clone_size,v_call,cdr3_length,cdr3_aa,cdr3_nt
TRBJ2-5,TRBD1,.,TRBV5-5,16,CASSFRTGGSQETQYF,TGTGCCAGCAGCTTTAGGACAGGGGGGTCCCAAGAGACCCAGTACTTC
TRBJ2-7,.,.,TRBV21-1,20,CASSSPIATGPTHEAYEQYF,TGTGCCAGCAGCTCCCCTATTGCGACAGGGCCAACCCATGAAGCCTACGAGCAGTACTTC
TRBJ1-5,.,.,TRBV6-1,17,CASSEQVGGIGNQPQHF,TGTGCCAGCAGTGAACAGGTAGGGGGTATAGGCAATCAGCCCCAGCATTTT
TRBJ2-3,TRBD1,once,TRBV4-1,16,CASSQRQGAQVDTQYF,TGCGCCAGCAGCCAGCGACAGGGGGCGCAGGTAGATACGCAGTATTTT
TRBJ1-1,.,once,TRBV11-2,11,CASSRGSEAFF,TGTGCCAGCAGTCGGGGTTCTGAAGCTTTCTTT
TRBJ1-6,.,.,TRBV30,14,CAWSGKQGNSPLHF,TGTGCCTGGAGTGGAAAGCAGGGGAATTCACCCCTCCACTTT
TRBJ2-1,TRBD1,once,TRBV4-2,16,CASSHVPGQGLNEQFF,TGTGCCAGCAGCCACGTACCGGGACAGGGGTTGAATGAGCAGTTCTTC
TRBJ1-4,.,.,TRBV4-1,16,CASSQDHPGTNEKLFF,TGCGCCAGCAGCCAAGATCACCCAGGGACTAATGAAAAACTGTTTTTT
TRBJ2-1,TRBD2,.,TRBV10-3,16,CAIRDVAGGSYNEQFF,TGTGCCATCAGGGACGTAGCGGGAGGCTCCTACAATGAGCAGTTCTTC
TRBJ1-6,.,.,TRBV25-1,15,CASSIIDRYNSPLHF,TGTGCCAGCAGTATCATCGACAGGTATAATTCACCCCTCCACTTT
TRBJ1-4,TRBD1,.,TRBV5-1,15,CASSSQGAANEKLFF,TGCGCCAGCAGCTCTCAGGGGGCGGCTAATGAAAAACTGTTTTTT
TRBJ1-1,.,.,TRBV5-1,14,CASSLGQSNTEAFF,TGCGCCAGCAGCTTAGGACAGTCGAACACTGAAGCTTTCTTT
TRBJ1-2,.,.,TRBV2,12,CASYRANYGYTF,TGTGCCAGCTACAGGGCAAACTATGGCTACACCTTC
TRBJ2-7,.,.,TRBV27,14,CASSLVRVGYEQYF,TGTGCCAGCAGTTTGGTCAGGGTGGGGTACGAGCAGTACTTC
TRBJ1-4,.,.,TRBV7-9,14,CASPREGEGEKLFF,TGTGCCAGCCCGAGGGAAGGGGAGGGTGAAAAACTGTTTTTT
TRBJ1-1,.,.,TRBV7-9,12,CASSSGVAEAFF,TGTGCCAGCAGTTCAGGGGTGGCTGAAGCTTTCTTT
TRBJ1-5,TRBD1,.,TRBV6-1,17,CASSGTGTGTINQPQHF,TGTGCCAGCAGTGGGACCGGGACAGGGACCATCAATCAGCCCCAGCATTTT
TRBJ2-3,TRBD1,.,TRBV5-1,15,CASSPDRVLFDTQYF,TGCGCCAGCAGCCCCGACAGGGTTCTGTTCGATACGCAGTATTTT
TRBJ2-7,TRBD1,.,TRBV7-9,13,CASSTGQTYEQYF,TGTGCCAGCAGTACGGGACAGACCTACGAGCAGTACTTC
TRBJ2-7,TRBD2,.,TRBV4-1,13,CASSQDSGWEQYF,TGCGCCAGCAGCCAAGATAGCGGGTGGGAGCAGTACTTC
TRBJ2-7,TRBD1,.,TRBV9,15,CASSENPGQQYEQYF,TGTGCCAGCAGCGAAAATCCGGGACAGCAATACGAGCAGTACTTC
TRBJ2-3,.,once,TRBV13,13,CASRPRSPDTQYF,TGTGCCAGCAGGCCTCGGAGCCCAGATACGCAGTATTTT
TRBJ1-1,.,.,TRBV7-2,17,CASSLEYRQGGNTEAFF,TGTGCCAGCAGCTTAGAATACCGGCAGGGAGGAAACACTGAAGCTTTCTTT
TRBJ2-7,.,.,TRBV5-6,12,CASSLRGREQYF,TGTGCCAGCAGCTTGAGGGGCCGCGAGCAGTACTTC
TRBJ1-1,.,.,TRBV7-3,13,CASSPSARAEAFF,TGTGCCAGCAGCCCCTCCGCACGCGCTGAAGCTTTCTTT
TRBJ1-1,.,.,TRBV18,14,CASSPGGWRTEAFF,TGTGCCAGCTCACCCGGAGGTTGGCGGACTGAAGCTTTCTTT
TRBJ2-1,.,.,TRBV7-3,13,CASSLTGVNEQFF,TGTGCCAGCAGCTTAACAGGGGTAAATGAGCAGTTCTTC
TRBJ2-1,TRBD2,.,TRBV5-1,17,CASSKGLAGTLHDEQFF,TGCGCCAGCAGCAAGGGACTAGCGGGAACCTTACACGATGAGCAGTTCTTC
TRBJ2-1,TRBD2,.,TRBV28,14,CASRGTSELSEQFF,TGTGCCAGCAGGGGGACTAGCGAACTTTCCGAGCAGTTCTTC
TRBJ2-2,TRBD1,.,TRBV5-1,16,CASSSTGFTNTGELFF,TGCGCCAGCAGCTCGACAGGGTTCACGAACACCGGGGAGCTGTTTTTT
TRBJ1-1,.,.,TRBV11-3,13,CASSLEVETEAFF,TGTGCCAGCAGCTTAGAAGTTGAGACTGAAGCTTTCTTT
TRBJ1-5,TRBD1,once,TRBV10-3,13,CAISPDRDQPQHF,TGTGCCATCAGTCCCGACAGGGACCAGCCCCAGCATTTT
TRBJ2-1,.,.,TRBV6-5,13,CASRESTYNEQFF,TGTGCCAGCAGAGAATCTACCTACAATGAGCAGTTCTTC
TRBJ1-4,.,.,TRBV27,14,CASGLQGSVEKLFF,TGTGCCAGCGGTCTTCAGGGGTCGGTTGAAAAACTGTTTTTT
TRBJ2-5,.,.,TRBV7-9,16,CASSPPVRSPMETQYF,TGTGCCAGCAGCCCCCCTGTAAGGAGCCCAATGGAGACCCAGTACTTC